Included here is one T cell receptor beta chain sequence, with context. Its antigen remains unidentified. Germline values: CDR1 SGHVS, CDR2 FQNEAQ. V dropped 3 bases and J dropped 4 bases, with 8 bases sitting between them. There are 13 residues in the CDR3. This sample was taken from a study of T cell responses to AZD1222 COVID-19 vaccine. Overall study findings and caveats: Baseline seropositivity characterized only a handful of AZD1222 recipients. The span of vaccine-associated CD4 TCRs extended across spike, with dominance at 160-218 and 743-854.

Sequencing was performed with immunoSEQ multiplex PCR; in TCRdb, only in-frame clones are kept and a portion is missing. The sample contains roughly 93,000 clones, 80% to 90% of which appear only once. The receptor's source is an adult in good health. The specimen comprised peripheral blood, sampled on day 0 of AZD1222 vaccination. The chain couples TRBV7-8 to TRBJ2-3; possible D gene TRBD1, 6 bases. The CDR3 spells CASSLSGADTQYF. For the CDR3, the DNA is TGTGCCAGCAGCTTGTCAGGGGCAGATACGCAGTATTTT.